This T cell receptor beta chain is from a study of cytomegalovirus exposure and HLA in healthy donors. Study summary: Among the roughly 370 genotyped donors, 70% to 85% were placed in the Caucasian-associated ancestry cluster.

In the case of this clone: What it binds is not known.

Overall study findings and caveats: Listed as cytomegalovirus-associated were 150 to 200 TCR beta chains.

PCR employed 60 Vbeta and 13 Jbeta primers. Generated by immunoSEQ multiplex PCR, the TCRdb table keeps only in-frame clones and is missing some. The sample holds some 130,000 clones; about three fifths are singletons and the top ten take more than 8.5%. The CDR3 runs to 17 residues. The V segment lost 7 bases and the J segment 6 bases; nucleotides outside the gene matches: 14. CDR1 and CDR2 (germline): LNHDA, SQIVND (reference sequence). The rearrangement uses TRBV19 and TRBJ1-5, with 11 bases identical to TRBD1. The sequence was collected from a man in his forties in good health and CMV-seropositive. The sequenced sample was PBMCs. The CDR3 sequence: CASTPWTGGSQSQPQHF. DNA for the CDR3: TGTGCCAGTACCCCCTGGACAGGGGGCTCTCAAAGTCAGCCCCAGCATTTT.